The 15 T cell receptor beta chains below come from one sample, sequenced in a study of CD8+ T cells in alopecia areata. Pooled cells of cutaneous lymph node origin were sorted on CD4, CD8alpha, NKG2D, NKG2ACE and other markers. Once RNA had been extracted, it was reverse transcribed into cDNA to act as the sequencing template. Produced via immunoSEQ multiplex PCR; TCRdb's table is partial and in-frame only. The sample presents approximately 280,000 clones, none singletons. The sample comprised CD4+ T cells sorted from a lymph node. Receptor source: a C3H/HeJ mouse with alopecia areata. For this mouse line, the MHC haplotype is H2-k.

A word on this clone: Genes here carry mouse names. The CDR3 end falls 4 residues outside the read, so it is completed with the germline J gene. The rearrangement joins TRBV13-1 to TRBJ1-1; 8 nucleotides align to TRBD1. CDR3 length: 15 amino acids. Germline V CDR1 and CDR2: NSHNY, SYGAGN. The V segment lost 0 bases and the J segment 3 bases; nucleotides outside the gene matches: 4. The CDR3 bases that were read are TGTGCCAGCAGTGATGCAGGGGGCGCATACACA. Protein: CASSDAGGAYT. The whole CDR3 sequence is CASSDAGGAYTEVFF.

As concerns this clone: Gene names refer to mouse genes. Sequencing ends 4 residues short of the CDR3 end; the germline J gene provides the rest. Other nucleotide sequences in the sample specify the same CDR3. The V gene is TRBV13-1, the J gene TRBJ2-2; 8 nucleotides align to TRBD1. J lost 5 bases, V lost 5 bases, and 5 bases had no gene match. This CDR3 has 14 amino acids. The V gene's germline CDR1 is NSHNY and CDR2 SYGAGN. The CDR3: CASSDRGGTGQLYF. CDR3 DNA (partial): TGTGCCAGCAGCGACAGGGGAGGGACCGGG.

There are a few counts of this clone. Gene names follow the mouse nomenclature. CDR3 DNA, as far as it was read: TGTGCCAGCACCTACTCTAGTGCAGAA. Residues: CASTYSSAE. The full CDR3 protein reads CASTYSSAETLYF. The chain is built from TRBV13-1 and TRBJ2-3, with D unresolved. The CDR3 extends 4 residues past the end of the read, so its final part is completed from the germline J gene. V was cut by 6 bases and J by 0 bases, with 8 bases left in between. This CDR3 is built from 13 residues. Germline V lookup: CDR1 NSHNY, CDR2 SYGAGN.

The sample holds a few counts of this clone. The germline and genes are mouse ones. The CDR3 goes on 4 residues after the read ends, and that part is filled in from the germline J gene. At the DNA level, this CDR3 is encoded by other sequences in the same sample as well. This chain joins TRBV19 and TRBJ2-3; 7 positions match TRBD1. Per the germline V gene, CDR1 is FNHDT and CDR2 is SITEND (reference sequence). Trimming removed 4 bases from V and 0 bases from J; junction bases left unmatched: 5. This CDR3 spans 15 amino acids. The CDR3 here is CASSRQGGSAETLYF. Partial CDR3 DNA: TGTGCCAGCAGTCGACAGGGTGGAAGTGCAGAA.

This clone occurred a few times. Gene and germline names: mouse. The read finishes 4 residues shy of the CDR3 end, and the germline J gene is used to complete it. The same CDR3 arises from other DNA sequences in this sample as well. This chain joins TRBV1 and TRBJ1-2, with D possibly matching TRBD1 (5 bases). The CDR3 loop spans 12 amino acids. The ends were cut back, 2 bases at V and 4 bases at J, with 5 bases in the middle. CDR1 is NSQYPW and CDR2 is LRSPGD in the germline V gene (reference sequence). CDR3 amino acids: CTCSATGSDYTF. The CDR3 bases that were read are TGCACCTGCAGTGCAACAGGCTCC.

There are a few counts of this clone. Gene names refer to mouse genes. The read falls 4 residues short of the CDR3 end, and the missing part is taken from the germline J gene. The identical CDR3 is also encoded by other nucleotide sequences in the sample. J is TRBJ2-3 and V is TRBV1; D is unclear. CDR1 is NSQYPW, CDR2 LRSPGD, per germline (reference sequence). V lost 3 bases and J lost 0, with 7 bases in between. This CDR3 region has 14 residues. CDR3 in amino acids: CTCSAPLSAETLYF. The DNA read from the CDR3 is TGCACCTGCAGTGCGCCCCTAAGTGCAGAA.

Of note for this clone: Germline and genes: mouse. The read gets to within 4 residues of the CDR3 end, and the germline J gene fills in the rest. This sequence joins TRBV1 and TRBJ1-1, with 7 nucleotides matching TRBD1. The CDR3 is 16 residues long. V trimming: 1 base; J trimming: 4 bases; junction bases outside the gene matches: 9. Germline assignment: CDR1 NSQYPW and CDR2 LRSPGD (reference sequence). CDR3 sequence: CTCSAAPGQKITEVFF. The CDR3 DNA, read in part, is TGCACCTGCAGTGCAGCCCCGGGACAGAAGATCACA.

For this clone: The genes and germline here are from mouse. Within the sample, other DNA sequences also encode this same CDR3. CDR3 bases read: TGTGCCAGCAGAGGCCTGGGTAGTCAAAAC. Protein product: CASRGLGSQN. Given in full, the CDR3 is CASRGLGSQNTLYF. The chain combines TRBV13-3 with TRBJ2-4, with D possibly matching TRBD2 (5 bases). Coverage ceases 4 residues before the CDR3 finishes, and the germline J gene fills in the end. The CDR3 loop spans 14 amino acids. The V end lost 5 bases, the J end lost 0 bases, and 10 bases lay between the germline ends. Germline values: CDR1 NNHDY, CDR2 SYVADS.

This clone was counted between two and nine times. Gene names and germline refer to mouse. The CDR3 end lies 4 residues beyond the end of the read and is filled in from the germline J gene. The identical CDR3 is also encoded by other nucleotide sequences in the sample. The V call is TRBV13-2, the J call TRBJ2-7; 7 bases align to TRBD2. The germline V gene has CDR1 NNHNN and CDR2 SYGAGS (reference sequence). This CDR3 comprises 13 residues. The CDR3 sequence is CASGDAGGYEQYF. CDR3 DNA, as far as it was read: TGTGCCAGCGGTGATGCTGGGGGATAT.

As for this clone: Mouse gene names and germline throughout. The read is 4 residues too short to cover the CDR3 end, so that end is filled in from the germline J gene. The chain employs TRBV19 and TRBJ1-1, with D possibly TRBD1 on 6 matching bases. V shed 4 bases and J shed 3 bases, with 10 bases lying between them. Germline CDR1 and CDR2: FNHDT and SITEND (reference sequence). The CDR3 runs to 13 residues. CDR3 sequence: CASSPDRYTEVFF. CDR3 bases read: TGTGCCAGCAGTCCCGACAGGTACACA.

In the case of this clone: Gene labels here are mouse ones. Incomplete CDR3 DNA: TGTGCCAGCAGTGCGTCCCGGGACAGGGCAGAA. Its translation: CASSASRDRAE. The full CDR3 reads CASSASRDRAETLYF. The V call is TRBV13-1, the J call TRBJ2-3; 8 bases line up with TRBD1. The CDR3 extends 4 residues past the end of the read, so its final part is completed from the germline J gene. Per the germline V gene, CDR1 is NSHNY and CDR2 is SYGAGN. This CDR3 spans 15 amino acids. J lost 3 bases, V lost 3 bases, and 6 bases had no gene match.

This clone has just a few counts. Gene names and germline refer to mouse. Read data end 3 residues before the CDR3 end; the end is taken from the germline J gene. The chain employs TRBV13-3 and TRBJ1-6, with 9 bases lining up with TRBD1. TRBJ1-6 is assigned to the ORF class and has an uncertain function. Unmatched junction bases numbered 2, after V lost 1 base and J lost 6 bases. Germline CDR1 NNHDY, CDR2 SYVADS. The CDR3 contains 15 residues. CDR3 bases read: TGTGCCAGCAGTGATACAGGGGGCCCTAATTCGCCC. Its translation is CASSDTGGPNSP. From start to end, the CDR3 is CASSDTGGPNSPLYF.

There are a few counts of this clone. Gene names are mouse gene names. Read data end 4 residues before the CDR3 end; the end is taken from the germline J gene. V usage is TRBV13-1 and J usage is TRBJ2-5; D is ambiguous. Germline V gene data show CDR1 as NSHNY and CDR2 as SYGAGN. This CDR3 has 13 amino acids. This CDR3 reads CASSDSLLDTQYF. Incomplete CDR3 DNA: TGTGCCAGCAGTGATTCCCTGTTAGAC.

To note about this clone: Germline and genes: mouse. The sequenced fragment ends 4 residues before the CDR3 boundary, so the rest is inferred from the germline J gene. This chain connects TRBV13-1 to TRBJ1-1, with a possible D match to TRBD1 (5 bases). The V end lost 0 bases, the J end lost 4 bases, and 10 bases lay between the germline ends. CDR3 size: 14 residues. Germline V gene data show CDR1 as NSHNY and CDR2 as SYGAGN. This chain's CDR3 is CASSDAKGSTEVFF. The CDR3 bases that were read are TGTGCCAGCAGTGATGCAAAGGGGAGCACA.

This clone has more than one count but fewer than ten. Compared with germline, one end of the junction differs, possibly owing to a read error. The germline and genes are mouse ones. Other DNA sequences in this sample translate to the same CDR3. CDR3 amino acids: CTCSAGTGDEQYF. Partial CDR3 DNA: TGCACCTGCAGCGCAGGGACAGGGGAT. The rearrangement uses TRBV1 and TRBJ2-7, with 10 bases identical to TRBD1. Read sequence stops 4 residues before the CDR3 end, and the germline J gene provides the missing end. The germline CDR1 and CDR2 sequences are NSQYPW and LRSPGD (reference sequence). This CDR3 region has 13 residues.